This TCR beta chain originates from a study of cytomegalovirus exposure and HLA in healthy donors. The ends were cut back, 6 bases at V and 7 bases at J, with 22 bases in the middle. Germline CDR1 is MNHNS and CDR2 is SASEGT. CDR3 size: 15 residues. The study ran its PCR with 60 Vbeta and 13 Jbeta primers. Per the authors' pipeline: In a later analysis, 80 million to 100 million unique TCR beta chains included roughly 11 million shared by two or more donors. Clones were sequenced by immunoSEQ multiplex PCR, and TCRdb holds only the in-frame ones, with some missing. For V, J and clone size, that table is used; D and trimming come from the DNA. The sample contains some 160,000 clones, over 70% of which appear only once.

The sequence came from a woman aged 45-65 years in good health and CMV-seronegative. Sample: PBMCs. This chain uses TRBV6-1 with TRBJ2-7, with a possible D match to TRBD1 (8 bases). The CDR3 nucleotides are TGTGCCAGCAGCGAGGGAGGGCAGGGGGCGAGGGAGCAGTACTTC. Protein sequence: CASSEGGQGAREQYF.